The present entry profiles one T cell receptor beta chain with its context. These data belong to a study of blood T cell repertoires in COVID-19. Germline CDR1 is SGDLS and CDR2 is YYNGEE. V lost 3 bases and J 3 bases, leaving 6 bases between the germline ends. This CDR3 is 12 amino acids long. TCRdb keeps only in-frame clones here, not all; method: immunoSEQ multiplex PCR. The profile shows about 220,000 clones, about 85% of them singletons. Sequenced: peripheral blood. The source of this sequence is a man between 25 and 39 years old with active or convalescent COVID-19. The chain recombines TRBV9 with TRBJ1-2, with D possibly being TRBD1 (5 bases). The CDR3 nucleotides read TGTGCCAGCAGCGGCAGGGACTATGGCTACACCTTC. It translates to CASSGRDYGYTF.